Reported below is one T cell receptor (beta chain). Antigen: not known. The data derive from a study of cytomegalovirus exposure and HLA in healthy donors. Overall study context: There were approximately 400 genotyped donors. Of these, roughly 86% fell in the genetic ancestry cluster associated with self-reported Caucasian donors.

Germline trimming cut 4 bases from V and 3 bases from J; bases unmatched to any gene: 4. The CDR3 has 16 amino acids. The germline V gene encodes CDR1 SGHVS and CDR2 FNYEAQ. The study, taken as a whole, reports: Later work associated roughly 15,000 TCR beta sequences with HLA alleles at 0.05 false discovery rate. Accurate prediction of most subjects' HLA-A and HLA-B alleles from TCR beta sequences was reported. Later analysis identified a missense DCLRE1C variant that was linked to TCR beta V- and J-gene trimming.

Vbeta (60) and Jbeta (13) primers were used in the PCR. The table came from immunoSEQ multiplex PCR; TCRdb's copy has only in-frame clones and leaves some out. The table includes nearly 200,000 clones, approximately 83% detected once. The source is a boy aged 2-9 years in good health and CMV-seronegative. The material sequenced was PBMCs. V and J are TRBV7-6 and TRBJ1-6; TRBD1 aligns across 9 bases. The CDR3 region is CASSSSTGGYNSPLHF. As DNA, the CDR3 is TGTGCCAGCAGCTCTTCGACAGGGGGCTATAATTCACCCCTCCACTTT.